Below, one TCR beta chain is given with its context. This sample stems from a study of shared clonotypes between healthy human individuals. The protocol was immunoSEQ multiplex PCR, while the TCRdb copy is restricted to in-frame clones and leaves out a portion. The sample includes millions of clones, around nine tenths seen only once; the top ten take 0.13% to 0.15%. Recent vaccinations or acute infections were absent in the healthy HIV-negative adult donors. Looked up from germline, CDR1 is MNHEY and CDR2 is SMNVEV (reference sequence). V was pared by 6 bases and J by 4 bases, with 15 bases between. The CDR3 runs to 14 residues.

This TCR derives from a man aged 18 to 30 in good health. The material sequenced was naive CD4+ T cells sorted from blood. Subset of the sample: CD45RA+ positively selected. The gene calls are TRBV27 and TRBJ1-1; unclear D gene. CDR3 coding DNA: TGTGCCAGCAGCCTACTTGGGGTCGGCACTGAAGCTTTCTTT. Translating it yields CASSLLGVGTEAFF.